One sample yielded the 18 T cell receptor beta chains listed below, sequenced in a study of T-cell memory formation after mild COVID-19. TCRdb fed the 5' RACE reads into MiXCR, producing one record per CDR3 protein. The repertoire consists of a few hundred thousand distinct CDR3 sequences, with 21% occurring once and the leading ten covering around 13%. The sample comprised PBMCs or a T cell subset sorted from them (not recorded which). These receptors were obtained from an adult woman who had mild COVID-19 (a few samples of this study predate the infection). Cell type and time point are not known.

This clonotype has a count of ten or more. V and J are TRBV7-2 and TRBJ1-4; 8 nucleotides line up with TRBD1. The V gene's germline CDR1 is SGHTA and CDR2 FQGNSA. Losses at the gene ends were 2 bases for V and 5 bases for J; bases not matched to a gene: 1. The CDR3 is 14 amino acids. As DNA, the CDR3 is TGTGCCAGCAGCTTAACAGGGGGGAATGAAAAACTGTTTTTT. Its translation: CASSLTGGNEKLFF.

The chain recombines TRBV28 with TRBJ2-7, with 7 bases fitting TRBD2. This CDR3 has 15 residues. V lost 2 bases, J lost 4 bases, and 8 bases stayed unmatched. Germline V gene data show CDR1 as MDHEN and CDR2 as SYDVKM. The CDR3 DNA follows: TGTGCCAGCAGTTTACCCTTGGGGGGGAAGTACGAGCAGTACTTC. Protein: CASSLPLGGKYEQYF.

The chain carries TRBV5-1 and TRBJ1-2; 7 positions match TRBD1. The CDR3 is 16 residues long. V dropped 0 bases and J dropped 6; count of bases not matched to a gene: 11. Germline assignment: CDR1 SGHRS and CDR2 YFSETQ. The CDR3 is CASSLATGNGRDGYTF. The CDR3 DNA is TGCGCCAGCAGCTTGGCGACAGGGAACGGAAGAGATGGCTACACCTTC.

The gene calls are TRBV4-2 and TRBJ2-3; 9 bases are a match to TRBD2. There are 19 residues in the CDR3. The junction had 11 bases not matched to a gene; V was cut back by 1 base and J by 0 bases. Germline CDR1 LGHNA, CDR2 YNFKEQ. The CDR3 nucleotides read TGTGCCAGCAGCCAAGTTTCTAGCGGGATCCCCTCTAGCACAGATACGCAGTATTTT. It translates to CASSQVSSGIPSSTDTQYF.

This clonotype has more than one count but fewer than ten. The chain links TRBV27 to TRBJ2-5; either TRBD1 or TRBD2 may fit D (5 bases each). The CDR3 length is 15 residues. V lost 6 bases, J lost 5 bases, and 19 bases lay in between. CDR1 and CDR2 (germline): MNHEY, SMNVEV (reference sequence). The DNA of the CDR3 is TGTGCCAGCAGCTCAGAGGGGTTGGACTGGGAGACCCAGTACTTC. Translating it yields CASSSEGLDWETQYF.

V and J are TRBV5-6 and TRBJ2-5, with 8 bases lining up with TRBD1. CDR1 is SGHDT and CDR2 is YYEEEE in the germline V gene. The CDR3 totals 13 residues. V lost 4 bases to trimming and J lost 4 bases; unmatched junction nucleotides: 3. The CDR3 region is CASSGDRPETQYF. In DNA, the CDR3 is TGTGCCAGCAGCGGGGACAGGCCAGAGACCCAGTACTTC.

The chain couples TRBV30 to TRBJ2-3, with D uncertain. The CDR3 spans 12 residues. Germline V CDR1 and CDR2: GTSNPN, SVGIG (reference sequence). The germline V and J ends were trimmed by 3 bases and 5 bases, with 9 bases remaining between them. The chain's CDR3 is CAWSSLGDTQYF. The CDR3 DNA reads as TGTGCCTGGAGCTCCTTGGGAGATACGCAGTATTTT.

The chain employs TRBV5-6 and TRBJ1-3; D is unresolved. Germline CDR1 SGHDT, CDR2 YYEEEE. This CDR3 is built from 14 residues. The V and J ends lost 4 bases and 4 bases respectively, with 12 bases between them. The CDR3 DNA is TGTGCCAGCAGCCTCTGGGATAGGGGAAACACCATATATTTT. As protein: CASSLWDRGNTIYF.

CDR3 loop: CASSYGNRYMNTEAFF. The CDR3 DNA reads TGTGCCAGCAGTTACGGGAATCGCTACATGAACACTGAAGCTTTCTTT. This chain uses TRBV6-5 with TRBJ1-1; no clear D. The CDR3 contains 16 residues. Trimming took 2 bases from V and 0 from J, leaving 13 bases between them. Germline CDR1 is MNHEY and CDR2 is SVGAGI.

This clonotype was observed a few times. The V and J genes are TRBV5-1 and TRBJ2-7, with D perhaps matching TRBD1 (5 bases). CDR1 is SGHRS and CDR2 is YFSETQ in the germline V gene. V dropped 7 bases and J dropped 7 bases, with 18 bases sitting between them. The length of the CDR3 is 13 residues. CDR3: CASRQSLQGEQYF. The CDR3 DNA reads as TGCGCCAGCCGACAGTCGCTTCAAGGGGAGCAGTACTTC.

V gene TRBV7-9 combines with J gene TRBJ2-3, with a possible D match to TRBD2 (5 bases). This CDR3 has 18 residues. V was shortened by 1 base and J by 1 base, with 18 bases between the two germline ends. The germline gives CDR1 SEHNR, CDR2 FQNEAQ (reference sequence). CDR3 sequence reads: CASSLDRSLTRGTDTQYF. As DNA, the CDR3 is TGTGCCAGCAGCTTAGACCGGTCCTTGACGAGGGGCACAGATACGCAGTATTTT.

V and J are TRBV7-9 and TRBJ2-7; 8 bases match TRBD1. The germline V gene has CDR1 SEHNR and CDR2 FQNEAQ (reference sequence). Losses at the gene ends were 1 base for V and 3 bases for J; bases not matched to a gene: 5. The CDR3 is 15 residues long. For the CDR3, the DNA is TGTGCCAGCAGCTTAGTCCCCGGACAGGGCTACGAGCAGTACTTC. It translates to CASSLVPGQGYEQYF.

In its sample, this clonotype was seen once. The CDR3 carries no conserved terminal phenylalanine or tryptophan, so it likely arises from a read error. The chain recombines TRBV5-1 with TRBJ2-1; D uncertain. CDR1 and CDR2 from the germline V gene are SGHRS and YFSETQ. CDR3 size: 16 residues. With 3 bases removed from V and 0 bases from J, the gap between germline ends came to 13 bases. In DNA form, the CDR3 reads TGCGCCAGCAGCTCGGAGCCACTGAGCTCCTACAATGAGCAGTTCCTC. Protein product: CASSSEPLSSYNEQFL.

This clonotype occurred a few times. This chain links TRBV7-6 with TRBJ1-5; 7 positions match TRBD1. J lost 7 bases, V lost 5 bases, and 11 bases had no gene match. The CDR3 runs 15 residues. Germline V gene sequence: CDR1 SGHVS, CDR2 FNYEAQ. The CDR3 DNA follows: TGTGCCAGCAGCCAGACAGGGATAGAAGGGCAGCCCCAGCATTTT. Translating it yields CASSQTGIEGQPQHF.

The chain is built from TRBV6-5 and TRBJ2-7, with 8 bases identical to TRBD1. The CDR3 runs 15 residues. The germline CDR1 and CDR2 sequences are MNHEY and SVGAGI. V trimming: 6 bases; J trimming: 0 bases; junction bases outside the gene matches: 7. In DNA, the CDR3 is TGTGCCAGCAGGGGCGACAGGGGTACCTCCTACGAGCAGTACTTC. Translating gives CASRGDRGTSYEQYF.

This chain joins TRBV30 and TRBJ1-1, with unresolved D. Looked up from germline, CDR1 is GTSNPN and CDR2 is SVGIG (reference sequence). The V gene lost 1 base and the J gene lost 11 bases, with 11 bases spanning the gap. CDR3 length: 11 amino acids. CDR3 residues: CAWSAGIRAFF. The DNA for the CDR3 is TGTGCCTGGAGTGCGGGAATACGGGCTTTCTTT.

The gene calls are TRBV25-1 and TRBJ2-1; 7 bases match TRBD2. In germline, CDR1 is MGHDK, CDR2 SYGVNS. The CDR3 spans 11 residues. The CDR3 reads CAGGLGNEQFF. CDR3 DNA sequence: TGTGCGGGAGGGTTAGGGAATGAGCAGTTCTTC.

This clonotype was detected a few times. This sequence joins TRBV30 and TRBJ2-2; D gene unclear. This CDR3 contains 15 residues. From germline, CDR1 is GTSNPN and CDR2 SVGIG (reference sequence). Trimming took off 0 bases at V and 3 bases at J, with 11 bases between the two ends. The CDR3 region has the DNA TGTGCCTGGAGTGTGGCGACTCCCCACACCGGGGAGCTGTTTTTT. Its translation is CAWSVATPHTGELFF. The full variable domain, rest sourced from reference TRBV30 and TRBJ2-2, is SQTIHQWPATLVQPVGSPLSLECTVEGTSNPNLYWYRQAAGRGLQLLFYSVGIGQISSEVPQNLSASRPQDRQFILSSKKLLLSDSGFYLCAWSVATPHTGELFFGEGSRLTVL.